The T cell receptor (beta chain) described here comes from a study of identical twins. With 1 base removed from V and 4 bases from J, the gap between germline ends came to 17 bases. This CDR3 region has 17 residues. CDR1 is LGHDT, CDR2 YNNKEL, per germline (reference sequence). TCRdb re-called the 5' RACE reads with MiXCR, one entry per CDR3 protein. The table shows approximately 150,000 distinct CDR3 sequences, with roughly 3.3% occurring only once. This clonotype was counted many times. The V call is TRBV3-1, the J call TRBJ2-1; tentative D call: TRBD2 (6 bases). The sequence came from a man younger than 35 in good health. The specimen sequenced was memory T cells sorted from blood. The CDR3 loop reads CASSQGDVRGSYNEQFF. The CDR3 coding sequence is TGTGCCAGCAGCCAAGGGGATGTGCGGGGTTCGTACAATGAGCAGTTCTTC.